These 26 T cell receptor beta chains came from one sample sequenced in a study of shared clonotypes between healthy human individuals. Terminally differentiated effector memory CD45RA+ cells were excluded by CCR7 positive selection of CD45RO-negative cells. Assay used: immunoSEQ multiplex PCR; TCRdb lists only in-frame clones, some missing. The table records about 680,000 clones, roughly nine tenths of them present only once. The sequencing sample was made of naive CD8+ T cells sorted from blood. The origin of the receptors is a man aged 30-40 years in good health.

J is TRBJ1-5 and V is TRBV2; the D is unclear. Germline CDR1 reads SNHLY; CDR2 reads FYNNEI. The CDR3 is 14 amino acids. Trimming took 5 bases from V and 4 from J, leaving 12 bases between them. The CDR3 sequence is CASSLGRGNQPQHF. CDR3 nucleotide sequence: TGTGCCAGCAGTTTAGGAAGAGGGAATCAGCCCCAGCATTTT.

In its sample, this clone was seen once. V is TRBV11-2 and J is TRBJ2-7; the D is unclear. The germline CDR1 and CDR2 sequences are SGHAT and FQNNGV. Between the trimmed V and J ends, which lost 5 bases and 0 bases, there was a span of 17 bases. The CDR3 runs 16 residues. CDR3 sequence reads: CASSPRFGQASYEQYF. CDR3 nucleotides: TGTGCCAGCAGCCCCCGATTCGGGCAGGCCTCCTACGAGCAGTACTTC.

J is TRBJ2-1 and V is TRBV30; 8 bases align to TRBD2. V lost 2 bases and J lost 5; bases outside the gene matches: 14. Germline CDR1 reads GTSNPN; CDR2 reads SVGIG (reference sequence). The CDR3 contains 17 residues. This chain's CDR3 is CAWSWGTGGPSDNEQFF. CDR3 sequence (DNA): TGTGCCTGGAGTTGGGGGACGGGAGGGCCCTCAGACAATGAGCAGTTCTTC.

The chain is built from TRBV27 and TRBJ2-3, with 8 bases identical to TRBD1. The CDR3 is made up of 13 amino acids. V lost 2 bases to trimming and J lost 11 bases; unmatched junction nucleotides: 6. Germline V gene lookup returns CDR1 MNHEY and CDR2 SMNVEV (reference sequence). The CDR3 coding sequence is TGTGCCAGCAGTTTAGACAGGGGAAGGCAGCAGTATTTT. It specifies CASSLDRGRQQYF.

The chain has TRBV18 and TRBJ2-5, with 9 bases matching TRBD1. The germline CDR1 and CDR2 sequences are KGHSH and LQKENI. The J segment lost 2 bases and the V segment lost 5 bases, leaving 9 bases of the junction unmatched. The CDR3 sequence is 16 residues long. CDR3 DNA sequence: TGTGCCAGCTCAACAGGGACAGGGAACTTACAAGAGACCCAGTACTTC. It encodes CASSTGTGNLQETQYF.

The chain is built from TRBV10-3 and TRBJ2-2, with a weak D call TRBD2 (5 bases). The germline V gene has CDR1 ENHRY and CDR2 SYGVKD. V dropped 1 base and J dropped 4 bases, with 13 bases sitting between them. The CDR3 consists of 16 residues. The CDR3 is CAISEWSSRSTGELFF. For the CDR3, the DNA is TGTGCCATCAGTGAGTGGTCTAGCAGATCCACCGGGGAGCTGTTTTTT.

The chain employs TRBV6-1 and TRBJ2-7; TRBD2 matches at 10 bases. The CDR3 is made up of 14 amino acids. Germline CDR1 is MNHNS and CDR2 is SASEGT. Unmatched junction bases numbered 0, after V lost 4 bases and J lost 0 bases. CDR3: CASSGLAGSYEQYF. In nucleotides, the CDR3 is TGTGCCAGCAGTGGACTAGCGGGCTCCTACGAGCAGTACTTC.

The chain couples TRBV18 to TRBJ2-1, with 8 bases fitting TRBD2. From germline, CDR1 is KGHSH and CDR2 LQKENI. This CDR3 is 16 amino acids long. J gave up 5 bases and V 0 bases, and 6 bases lay outside the gene matches. The CDR3 sequence is CASSPPGSGNNNEQFF. CDR3 DNA: TGTGCCAGCTCACCACCGGGTAGCGGGAATAACAATGAGCAGTTCTTC.

The chain combines TRBV7-9 with TRBJ1-1, with 8 bases matching TRBD1. The length of the CDR3 is 19 residues. Germline V gene sequence: CDR1 SEHNR, CDR2 FQNEAQ (reference sequence). The trim removed 4 bases at V and 0 bases at J, leaving 16 bases unmatched. The chain's CDR3 is CASSSRQGPRELMNTEAFF. For the CDR3, the DNA is TGTGCCAGCAGCTCCCGACAGGGGCCAAGAGAACTAATGAACACTGAAGCTTTCTTT.

V usage is TRBV7-9 and J usage is TRBJ1-1; no reliable D call. Trimming removed 5 bases at V and 5 bases at J, with 12 bases between. The CDR3 consists of 13 residues. CDR1 and CDR2 (germline): SEHNR, FQNEAQ (reference sequence). For the CDR3, the DNA is TGTGCCAGCAGCGGCCCTTATAGGACTGAAGCTTTCTTT. It codes for CASSGPYRTEAFF.

The chain links TRBV13 to TRBJ2-5; D is ambiguous. Trimming cost V 0 bases and J 3 bases, with 8 bases left between them. This CDR3 is 14 amino acids long. From germline, CDR1 is PRHDT and CDR2 FYEKMQ (reference sequence). The CDR3 DNA is TGTGCCAGCAGCTTAGGAACCAGGAAAGAGACCCAGTACTTC. Its protein product is CASSLGTRKETQYF.

This clone was seen just once. The chain couples TRBV4-3 to TRBJ2-7; D possibly uses TRBD1 or TRBD2 (5 bases each). The V gene lost 0 bases and the J gene lost 0 bases, with 15 bases spanning the gap. The CDR3 loop spans 17 amino acids. Per germline, CDR1 LGHNA and CDR2 YSLEER. The chain's CDR3 is CASSQENRAGTSYEQYF. CDR3 sequence (DNA): TGCGCCAGCAGCCAAGAAAATCGGGCAGGGACCTCCTACGAGCAGTACTTC.

The chain joins TRBV14 to TRBJ2-1, with a tentative D call TRBD1 (6 bases). The V gene's germline CDR1 is SGHDN and CDR2 FVKESK. The CDR3 is 16 residues long. Trimming left V 1 base short and J 1 base short, with 11 bases between. The CDR3 DNA is TGTGCCAGCAGCCAAGCCGTCAGGGGTTCCTACAATGAGCAGTTCTTC. It specifies CASSQAVRGSYNEQFF.

This clone has only a few counts. V and J are TRBV9 and TRBJ2-2, with TRBD1 matching over 9 bases. The J segment lost 0 bases and the V segment lost 3 bases, leaving 3 bases of the junction unmatched. The V gene's germline CDR1 is SGDLS and CDR2 YYNGEE. The CDR3 covers 16 residues. CDR3 amino acids: CASSEGTGTNTGELFF. CDR3 DNA sequence: TGTGCCAGCAGCGAGGGGACAGGGACGAACACCGGGGAGCTGTTTTTT.

This chain connects TRBV27 to TRBJ2-3; D gene uncertain. V lost 6 bases and J 2 bases, leaving 9 bases between the germline ends. The CDR3 length is 13 residues. CDR1 and CDR2 (germline): MNHEY, SMNVEV (reference sequence). The CDR3 loop is CASSPDATDTQYF. DNA for the CDR3: TGTGCCAGCAGCCCGGACGCCACAGATACGCAGTATTTT.

V is TRBV2 and J is TRBJ2-1; 13 bases match TRBD2. Germline-derived CDR1 and CDR2 are SNHLY and FYNNEI. The CDR3 runs to 14 residues. V lost 8 bases and J lost 9; bases outside the gene matches: 7. In nucleotides, the CDR3 is TGTGCCAGCGCTCCGGGACTAGCGGGAAGTGAGCAGTTCTTC. Its protein is CASAPGLAGSEQFF.

This chain connects TRBV6-5 to TRBJ1-2; the match to TRBD1 covers 7 bases. The germline gives CDR1 MNHEY, CDR2 SVGAGI. V dropped 0 bases and J dropped 8; count of bases not matched to a gene: 12. The CDR3 is 16 amino acids. Written as DNA, the CDR3 is TGTGCCAGCAGTTACTCGAGGACAGGTCCGGCGAGGGGCTACACCTTC. Its protein is CASSYSRTGPARGYTF.

The chain links TRBV28 to TRBJ2-7; no clear D. Germline loops: CDR1 MDHEN, CDR2 SYDVKM. The germline V and J ends were trimmed by 3 bases and 6 bases, with 12 bases remaining between them. The CDR3 is made up of 13 amino acids. The CDR3 DNA follows: TGTGCCAGCAGTTTGAGGCTCGGCGGCGAGCAGTACTTC. Residues: CASSLRLGGEQYF.

The V gene is TRBV5-6, the J gene TRBJ2-7; no reliable D call. CDR1 and CDR2 (germline): SGHDT, YYEEEE. Between the trimmed V and J ends, which lost 5 bases and 1 base, there was a span of 13 bases. This CDR3 has 14 residues. In DNA, the CDR3 is TGTGCCAGCAGGTCGGTCGAGTATTCCTACGAGCAGTACTTC. Translating it yields CASRSVEYSYEQYF.

J is TRBJ1-4 and V is TRBV6-1, with TRBD1 matching 8 bases. Germline lookup yields CDR1 MNHNS and CDR2 SASEGT. V lost 2 bases to trimming and J lost 9 bases; unmatched junction nucleotides: 8. The CDR3 is 15 residues long. The chain's CDR3 is CASSEFRDRTKKLFF. In nucleotides, the CDR3 is TGTGCCAGCAGTGAATTTCGGGACAGGACAAAAAAACTGTTTTTT.

This chain links TRBV9 with TRBJ2-3, with D perhaps TRBD1 or TRBD2 (5 bases each). This CDR3 has 15 residues. Germline values: CDR1 SGDLS, CDR2 YYNGEE. With 4 bases removed from V and 0 bases from J, the gap between germline ends came to 12 bases. CDR3 DNA sequence: TGTGCCAGCAGCTTCTCCGGGACGAGCACAGATACGCAGTATTTT. Protein sequence: CASSFSGTSTDTQYF.

The genes are TRBV9 and TRBJ2-2, with a possible D match to TRBD2 (5 bases). V was trimmed by 4 bases and J by 7 bases, leaving 20 bases between them. Looked up from germline, CDR1 is SGDLS and CDR2 is YYNGEE. The CDR3 is 16 amino acids. The CDR3: CASSPRGLGDYGELFF. CDR3 nucleotides: TGTGCCAGCAGCCCCCGGGGTCTAGGCGACTACGGGGAGCTGTTTTTT.

The chain carries TRBV29-1 and TRBJ2-1, with 9 nucleotides matching TRBD1. Per germline, CDR1 SQVTM and CDR2 ANQGSEA. The CDR3 has 15 residues. J lost 7 bases, V lost 0 bases, and 7 bases had no gene match. This CDR3 reads CSVEDREGQGNEQFF. DNA of the CDR3: TGCAGCGTTGAAGATCGAGAGGGACAGGGTAATGAGCAGTTCTTC.

V usage is TRBV9 and J usage is TRBJ2-7, with D possibly TRBD2 on 6 matching bases. Between the trimmed V and J ends, which lost 7 bases and 2 bases, there was a span of 10 bases. CDR3 length: 12 residues. Germline V CDR1 and CDR2: SGDLS, YYNGEE. CDR3 in amino acids: CASGTGPYEQYF. CDR3 nucleotide sequence: TGTGCCAGCGGGACTGGCCCCTACGAGCAGTACTTC.

Details on this clone: The same CDR3 is also encoded by other DNA sequences in this sample. The rearrangement links TRBV2 to TRBJ2-7; D may be TRBD2 (6 bases). The CDR3 has 12 residues. Germline CDR1 reads SNHLY; CDR2 reads FYNNEI. V was cut by 6 bases and J by 5 bases, with 11 bases left in between. CDR3: CASRGGPHEQYF. The DNA for the CDR3 is TGTGCCAGCAGGGGAGGTCCCCACGAGCAGTACTTC.

DNA of the CDR3: TGTGCCAGCAGTTTACTACCGGCGTTTGAGGAGCAGTTCTTC. It codes for CASSLLPAFEEQFF. This sequence joins TRBV27 and TRBJ2-1; D is ambiguous. This CDR3 spans 14 amino acids. V was cut by 2 bases and J by 10 bases, with 15 bases left in between. Per the germline V gene, CDR1 is MNHEY and CDR2 is SMNVEV (reference sequence).